Listed here are 23 T cell receptor beta chains from one sample, sequenced in a study of T cell clonotyping in hematopoietic cell transplantation. TCRdb keeps only in-frame clones here, not all; method: immunoSEQ multiplex PCR. Of roughly 5,000 clones in the sample, 65% to 85% were seen once. The starting material was peripheral blood mononuclear cells, obtained 100 days after allogeneic stem cell transplant. These TCRs come from a female patient aged 45-65 years who had an allogeneic stem cell transplant from an unrelated donor, so the T cells may come from the graft donor. Some clones in this sample may be carry-over from other donors' samples.

This clone showed up just a few times. The chain carries TRBV2 and TRBJ1-6; TRBD1 matches at 7 bases. Germline V gene sequence: CDR1 SNHLY, CDR2 FYNNEI. J lost 2 bases, V lost 6 bases, and 4 bases had no gene match. The CDR3 has 15 amino acids. CDR3 in DNA: TGTGCCAGCAGGACAGGGTACGCCTATAATTCACCCCTCCACTTT. Translating it yields CASRTGYAYNSPLHF.

The chain links TRBV7-9 to TRBJ2-3, with TRBD1 as a possible D gene (6 bases). The length of the CDR3 is 14 residues. Germline loops: CDR1 SEHNR, CDR2 FQNEAQ (reference sequence). V was cut by 4 bases and J by 2 bases, with 10 bases left in between. The CDR3 nucleotides read TGTGCCAGCAGCTCGACAGGATTCACAGATACGCAGTATTTT. Its translation is CASSSTGFTDTQYF.

The J gene is TRBJ2-7, the V gene TRBV7-8; the match to TRBD1 covers 7 bases. Germline V lookup: CDR1 SGHVS, CDR2 FQNEAQ. J gave up 5 bases and V 4 bases, and 5 bases lay outside the gene matches. The CDR3 spans 13 residues. CDR3 region: CASSSDRLHEQYF. The CDR3 DNA is TGTGCCAGCAGCTCGGACAGGCTGCACGAGCAGTACTTC.

This chain's CDR3 is CAISGSRQGDTEAFF. The CDR3 DNA reads TGTGCCATCAGTGGGAGCCGGCAGGGGGACACTGAAGCTTTCTTT. V and J are TRBV10-3 and TRBJ1-1, with TRBD1 matching over 7 bases. The CDR3 sequence is 15 residues long. Trimming removed 4 bases from V and 3 bases from J; junction bases left unmatched: 8. Looked up from germline, CDR1 is ENHRY and CDR2 is SYGVKD.

The genes are TRBV28 and TRBJ2-7; no reliable D call. The CDR3 extends over 11 amino acids. Germline V gene sequence: CDR1 MDHEN, CDR2 SYDVKM. V was cut by 4 bases and J by 9 bases, with 10 bases left in between. This CDR3 is CASSWREAQYF. The CDR3 nucleotides read TGTGCCAGCAGTTGGCGCGAGGCGCAGTACTTC.

The V and J genes are TRBV20-1 and TRBJ1-6; no firm D call. V was trimmed by 5 bases and J by 7 bases, leaving 6 bases between them. The CDR3 contains 11 residues. CDR1 and CDR2 (germline): DFQATT, SNEGSKA (reference sequence). The CDR3 DNA follows: TGCAGTGCTCAAGGGAATTCACCCCTCCACTTT. Translation: CSAQGNSPLHF.

V usage is TRBV27 and J usage is TRBJ1-2; 12 bases map to TRBD1. Germline V lookup: CDR1 MNHEY, CDR2 SMNVEV (reference sequence). The CDR3 length is 15 residues. J was trimmed by 4 bases and V by 8 bases; bases with no gene match: 8. The CDR3 reads CASGGQGAKRYGYTF. The DNA of the CDR3 is TGTGCCAGCGGGGGACAGGGGGCAAAGCGCTATGGCTACACCTTC.

The CDR3 DNA is TGCGCCAGCAGCCAACCGGGGACAGGGAATATGGGCTACACCTTC. Protein: CASSQPGTGNMGYTF. The chain has TRBV4-1 and TRBJ1-2; 9 positions match TRBD1. CDR1 is MGHRA and CDR2 is YSYEKL in the germline V gene. Germline trimming cut 2 bases from V and 8 bases from J; bases unmatched to any gene: 9. This CDR3 spans 15 amino acids.

The rearrangement uses TRBV30 and TRBJ1-2; maybe TRBD1 (6 bases). The V end was cut by 4 bases, the J end by 2 bases, with 8 bases between. The CDR3 consists of 12 residues. CDR1 is GTSNPN, CDR2 SVGIG, per germline (reference sequence). The CDR3 sequence: CAWNRENYGYTF. The CDR3 bases are TGTGCCTGGAACAGGGAGAACTATGGCTACACCTTC.

V usage is TRBV5-6 and J usage is TRBJ2-7, with D tentatively TRBD2 (6 bases). There are 14 residues in the CDR3. Looked up from germline, CDR1 is SGHDT and CDR2 is YYEEEE. Trimming pared 3 bases from V and 7 bases from J, leaving 17 bases between. The CDR3 protein is CASSWGESRGEQYF. The CDR3 region has the DNA TGTGCCAGCAGCTGGGGGGAGAGCCGAGGGGAGCAGTACTTC. Supplemented by reference TRBV5-6 and TRBJ2-7, the full variable domain reads DAGVTQSPTHLIKTRGQQVTLRCSPKSGHDTVSWYQQALGQGPQFIFQYYEEEERQRGNFPDRFSGHQFPNYSSELNVNALLLGDSALYLCASSWGESRGEQYFGPGTRLTVT.

The chain uses TRBV29-1 and TRBJ2-1; TRBD1 matches at 9 bases. Trimming removed 7 bases from V and 12 bases from J; junction bases left unmatched: 19. The CDR3 has 15 residues. Looked up from germline, CDR1 is SQVTM and CDR2 is ANQGSEA. The CDR3 DNA reads TGCAGCGCCGCGGGACAGGGTAAAATTGGTATAGGGCAGTTCTTC. Translated: CSAAGQGKIGIGQFF.

The chain couples TRBV28 to TRBJ1-2, with 7 bases identical to TRBD1. Germline CDR1 is MDHEN and CDR2 is SYDVKM. This CDR3 contains 15 residues. J was trimmed by 4 bases and V by 3 bases; bases with no gene match: 8. The CDR3 DNA is TGTGCCAGCAGTTTCCCAGGGGACAGACCCTATGGCTACACCTTC. Translated, it gives CASSFPGDRPYGYTF.

The CDR3 region is CASSEMAGAPRYGYTF. CDR3 sequence (DNA): TGTGCCAGCAGTGAAATGGCGGGGGCACCCAGGTATGGCTACACCTTC. The chain employs TRBV6-1 and TRBJ1-2, with TRBD1 as a possible D gene (6 bases). Trimming removed 2 bases from V and 5 bases from J, with 18 bases in between. This CDR3 contains 16 residues. Germline assignment: CDR1 MNHNS and CDR2 SASEGT.

The chain couples TRBV5-1 to TRBJ2-5, with a weak D call TRBD2 (5 bases). V shed 3 bases and J shed 1 base, with 13 bases lying between them. CDR3 size: 15 residues. Looked up from germline, CDR1 is SGHRS and CDR2 is YFSETQ. The CDR3 reads CASSSADGLQETQYF. DNA for the CDR3: TGCGCCAGCAGCTCGGCGGACGGACTCCAAGAGACCCAGTACTTC.

This clone was counted between two and nine times. The chain carries TRBV7-3 and TRBJ2-3; D not resolved. V gave up 0 bases and J gave up 5 bases, with 6 bases separating them. Germline-derived CDR1 and CDR2 are SGHTA and FQGTGA. The CDR3 length is 13 residues. The CDR3 protein is CASSLTPGDTQYF. The CDR3 DNA is TGTGCCAGCAGCTTAACCCCCGGAGATACGCAGTATTTT.

This clone occurred a few times. The chain joins TRBV9 to TRBJ2-2, with TRBD2 matching over 11 bases. CDR3 length equals 16 residues. The J segment lost 5 bases and the V segment lost 2 bases, leaving 5 bases of the junction unmatched. Germline CDR1 reads SGDLS; CDR2 reads YYNGEE. CDR3 in DNA: TGTGCCAGCAGCGTTCTAGCGGGGGGTATGACCGGGGAGCTGTTTTTT. Its translation is CASSVLAGGMTGELFF.

The table lists this clone with a few counts. The gene calls are TRBV27 and TRBJ2-7, with 7 bases that match TRBD1. V shed 3 bases and J 7 bases; nucleotides not matched to a gene: 9. Germline loops: CDR1 MNHEY, CDR2 SMNVEV (reference sequence). The CDR3 is 14 amino acids. DNA of the CDR3: TGTGCCAGCAGTTTGTCGACAGGGTCGGGGGAGCAGTACTTC. It codes for CASSLSTGSGEQYF.

A single count supports this clone. The chain uses TRBV7-2 and TRBJ2-7; weak D call: TRBD1 (5 bases). The CDR3 has 17 amino acids. The germline CDR1 and CDR2 sequences are SGHTA and FQGNSA. The V end lost 1 base, the J end lost 6 bases, and 22 bases lay between the germline ends. The CDR3 is CASSLGGTGPFATEQYF. The CDR3 nucleotides read TGTGCCAGCAGCTTAGGGGGAACAGGCCCCTTTGCGACCGAGCAGTACTTC. The full variable domain, completed using reference TRBV7-2 and TRBJ2-7, is GAGVSQSPSNKVTEKGKDVELRCDPISGHTALYWYRQSLGQGLEFLIYFQGNSAPDKSGLPSDRFSAERTGGSVSTLTIQRTQQEDSAVYLCASSLGGTGPFATEQYFGPGTRLTVT.

In this sample, this clone turned up a few times. The chain joins TRBV5-1 to TRBJ2-1; D remains ambiguous. The CDR3 contains 15 residues. Trimming took off 0 bases at V and 0 bases at J, with 7 bases between the two ends. Germline V gene sequence: CDR1 SGHRS, CDR2 YFSETQ. The CDR3 reads CASSLGLSSYNEQFF. The CDR3 bases are TGCGCCAGCAGCTTGGGTCTCAGCTCCTACAATGAGCAGTTCTTC.

V is TRBV6-4 and J is TRBJ1-5; tentative D call: TRBD1 (6 bases). The CDR3 is 15 amino acids. V was trimmed by 5 bases and J by 2 bases, leaving 13 bases between them. Germline CDR1 reads MRHNA; CDR2 reads SNTAGT. CDR3 nucleotide sequence: TGTGCCAGCAGTCGGTCCGGGGGCGGCAATCAGCCCCAGCATTTT. Its translation: CASSRSGGGNQPQHF.

The V call is TRBV4-1, the J call TRBJ1-2; TRBD1 agrees at 7 bases. V was pared by 8 bases and J by 2 bases, with 2 bases of the junction left unmatched. This CDR3 is built from 12 residues. Germline loops: CDR1 MGHRA, CDR2 YSYEKL. The CDR3: CASLGQNYGYTF. DNA for the CDR3: TGCGCCAGCCTGGGACAGAACTATGGCTACACCTTC.

V usage is TRBV25-1 and J usage is TRBJ2-3; 9 bases match TRBD1. Germline V gene data show CDR1 as MGHDK and CDR2 as SYGVNS. The ends lost 6 bases at V and 3 bases at J; junction bases unmatched: 7. This CDR3 has 15 residues. CDR3 residues: CASSTGTGRTDTQYF. CDR3 DNA sequence: TGTGCCAGCAGCACCGGGACAGGGAGAACAGATACGCAGTATTTT.

This chain links TRBV6-1 with TRBJ1-1; D uncertain. Deletions cut 4 bases from V and 9 bases from J, with 9 bases between. CDR1 and CDR2 (germline): MNHNS, SASEGT. The CDR3 is 11 amino acids. The CDR3 bases are TGTGCCAGCAGTGGGGTGGCGAAAGCTTTCTTT. This translates into CASSGVAKAFF.